These 2 T cell receptor beta chains were sequenced from one sample in a study of T-cell memory formation after mild COVID-19 (dated by TCRdb to the early 2020s). Receptor amplification or capture employed 5' RACE. The run used an Illumina NovaSeq 6000. The public reads were reprocessed in TCRdb via fastp at Q25 and MiXCR, keeping in-frame beta chains. Identical CDR3 proteins give one entry, which carries the most common genes and DNA. This sample gives under 600,000 distinct CDR3 sequences in total; 20% to 25% of them show up just once. The ten largest clones add up to about 8.7% of the sample. The sequenced sample consisted of PBMCs or a T cell subset sorted from them (not recorded which). These receptors all stem from an adult woman who had mild COVID-19 (a few samples of this study predate the infection). The sample titles of this study are shuffled in the database, so cell type and time point are left out; the donor was told from shared clones.

V usage is TRBV4-2 and J usage is TRBJ2-7, with 7 positions matching TRBD2. The V gene end was trimmed by 0 bases and the J gene end by 2 bases; junction bases not matched to a gene: 10. Per germline, CDR1 LGHNA and CDR2 YNFKEQ. This CDR3 has 17 residues. The CDR3 coding sequence is TGTGCCAGCAGCCAAGAGCAGGCGGGAGCGTACCCCTACGAGCAGTACTTC. Residues: CASSQEQAGAYPYEQYF.

In its sample, this clonotype was seen many times. This sequence joins TRBV4-3 and TRBJ2-4; D remains ambiguous. V was shortened by 1 base and J by 3 bases, with 13 bases between the two germline ends. The length of the CDR3 is 16 residues. Germline values: CDR1 LGHNA, CDR2 YSLEER. This chain's CDR3 is CASSQGVTPDKNIQYF. The CDR3 nucleotides read TGCGCCAGCAGCCAAGGGGTAACACCGGACAAAAACATTCAGTACTTC.